These 24 T cell receptor beta chains were all obtained from the same sample, sequenced in a study of blood T cell repertoires in COVID-19. Libraries were prepared by immunoSEQ multiplex PCR; TCRdb keeps only in-frame clonotypes and omits some of them. The sample lists around 260,000 clones, approximately 86% occurring once. Input material: peripheral blood. The receptor set was obtained from a man in his forties or fifties who had recovered from COVID-19.

The chain has TRBV27 and TRBJ2-7; TRBD2 aligns across 8 bases. The germline gives CDR1 MNHEY, CDR2 SMNVEV (reference sequence). Unmatched junction bases numbered 14, after V lost 7 bases and J lost 6 bases. This CDR3 contains 15 residues. This CDR3 reads CASTSGAAGEGEQYF. In DNA, the CDR3 is TGTGCCAGCACCTCCGGAGCAGCGGGAGAGGGCGAGCAGTACTTC.

The genes are TRBV5-1 and TRBJ2-3; 8 positions match TRBD2. This CDR3 region has 15 residues. The germline V gene encodes CDR1 SGHRS and CDR2 YFSETQ. J lost 4 bases, V lost 2 bases, and 6 bases had no gene match. CDR3: CASSLGLAVADTQYF. CDR3 nucleotides: TGCGCCAGCAGCTTAGGACTAGCAGTAGCAGATACGCAGTATTTT. Full variable domain (remainder filled in from reference TRBV5-1 and TRBJ2-3): KAGVTQTPRYLIKTRGQQVTLSCSPISGHRSVSWYQQTPGQGLQFLFEYFSETQRNKGNFPGRFSGRQFSNSRSEMNVSTLELGDSALYLCASSLGLAVADTQYFGPGTRLTVL.

This chain uses TRBV6-6 with TRBJ1-1; possible D gene TRBD1, 6 bases. Germline V CDR1 and CDR2: MNHNY, SVGAGI (reference sequence). Trimming removed 5 bases at V and 2 bases at J, with 9 bases between. The CDR3 loop spans 13 amino acids. The CDR3 region is CASSNRVNTEAFF. The CDR3 DNA reads TGTGCCAGCAGTAACAGGGTAAACACTGAAGCTTTCTTT.

The CDR3 DNA sequence: TGTGCCAGCAGCTTAGACAGGGGTCCCTCCTACGAGCAGTACTTC. This gives the protein CASSLDRGPSYEQYF. This chain uses TRBV7-2 with TRBJ2-7; 7 bases map to TRBD1. Trimming cost V 1 base and J 0 bases; bases outside gene matches: 3. The germline V gene encodes CDR1 SGHTA and CDR2 FQGNSA. The length of the CDR3 is 15 residues.

The CDR3 is CASSLDPGDNQPQHF. The CDR3 bases are TGTGCCAGCAGCTTAGATCCCGGGGACAATCAGCCCCAGCATTTT. The chain carries TRBV7-2 and TRBJ1-5; D is unresolved. The CDR3 has 15 residues. Looked up from germline, CDR1 is SGHTA and CDR2 is FQGNSA. V lost 1 base and J lost 3, with 10 bases in between. Filled out from reference TRBV7-2 and TRBJ1-5, the complete variable domain reads GAGVSQSPSNKVTEKGKDVELRCDPISGHTALYWYRQSLGQGLEFLIYFQGNSAPDKSGLPSDRFSAERTGGSVSTLTIQRTQQEDSAVYLCASSLDPGDNQPQHFGDGTRLSIL.

V is TRBV2 and J is TRBJ2-7, with 7 bases lining up with TRBD1. Looked up from germline, CDR1 is SNHLY and CDR2 is FYNNEI. J was trimmed by 1 base and V by 5 bases; bases with no gene match: 2. CDR3 size: 13 residues. CDR3 nucleotides: TGTGCCAGCAGTTGGGACAGTTCCTACGAGCAGTACTTC. It specifies CASSWDSSYEQYF. The whole variable domain, remainder taken from reference TRBV2 and TRBJ2-7, is EPEVTQTPSHQVTQMGQEVILRCVPISNHLYFYWYRQILGQKVEFLVSFYNNEISEKSEIFDDQFSVERPDGSNFTLKIRSTKLEDSAMYFCASSWDSSYEQYFGPGTRLTVT.

This clone turned up a few times. The chain combines TRBV2 with TRBJ2-7, with TRBD1 matching over 7 bases. Losses at the gene ends were 3 bases for V and 1 base for J; bases not matched to a gene: 6. The CDR3 runs to 15 residues. Looked up from germline, CDR1 is SNHLY and CDR2 is FYNNEI. This CDR3 reads CASSENRGPSYEQYF. CDR3 coding DNA: TGTGCCAGCAGTGAGAACAGGGGTCCTTCCTACGAGCAGTACTTC.

This clone was recorded a few times. The chain links TRBV5-4 to TRBJ1-1; no definite D call. V lost 4 bases and J lost 1, with 8 bases in between. Germline CDR1 and CDR2: SGHNT and YYREEE (reference sequence). This CDR3 is 13 amino acids long. CDR3 residues: CASSVRGNTEAFF. CDR3 DNA sequence: TGTGCCAGCAGCGTCCGGGGGAACACTGAAGCTTTCTTT.

This chain connects TRBV11-3 to TRBJ2-1; D is perhaps TRBD2 (7 bases). The length of the CDR3 is 17 residues. V was pared by 1 base and J by 0 bases, with 13 bases between. CDR1 is SGHNT, CDR2 YENEEA, per germline. The CDR3 spells CASSLGGGLSSYNEQFF. CDR3 sequence (DNA): TGTGCCAGCAGCTTAGGCGGGGGCCTCAGCTCCTACAATGAGCAGTTCTTC.

In this sample, this clone turned up once. The rearrangement joins TRBV18 to TRBJ2-2, with TRBD2 matching over 10 bases. Losses at the gene ends were 1 base for V and 7 bases for J; bases not matched to a gene: 12. CDR3 length: 18 residues. Germline CDR1 KGHSH, CDR2 LQKENI. CDR3 sequence: CASSPLPSGGAGVGELFF. Here the CDR3 DNA reads TGTGCCAGCTCACCACTGCCTAGCGGGGGAGCAGGTGTCGGGGAGCTGTTTTTT. The variable domain in full, with the rest retrieved from reference TRBV18 and TRBJ2-2, is NAGVMQNPRHLVRRRGQEARLRCSPMKGHSHVYWYRQLPEEGLKFMVYLQKENIIDESGMPKERFSAEFPKEGPSILRIQQVVRGDSAAYFCASSPLPSGGAGVGELFFGEGSRLTVL.

This rearrangement joins TRBV12-5 to TRBJ1-1; no clear D gene. CDR3 length: 13 amino acids. Germline CDR1 reads LGHNT; CDR2 reads FRNRAP. Trimming stripped 6 bases from V and 2 bases from J, with 10 bases between. CDR3 region: CASGLPLNTEAFF. The CDR3, as DNA: TGTGCTAGTGGCCTACCCCTTAACACTGAAGCTTTCTTT.

The chain combines TRBV27 with TRBJ2-1; tentative D call: TRBD1 (6 bases). The CDR3 is made up of 14 amino acids. Germline V gene sequence: CDR1 MNHEY, CDR2 SMNVEV (reference sequence). The V end lost 8 bases, the J end lost 7 bases, and 18 bases lay between the germline ends. This chain's CDR3 is CASSSRGIPNEQFF. The CDR3 bases are TGTGCCAGCTCGAGCAGGGGTATTCCTAATGAGCAGTTCTTC.

V usage is TRBV24-1 and J usage is TRBJ2-1, with 10 bases matching TRBD2. The CDR3 runs 17 residues. Trimming cost V 4 bases and J 7 bases; bases outside gene matches: 12. Per germline, CDR1 KGHDR and CDR2 SFDVKD. The CDR3 region has the DNA TGTGCCACCAGTGAATCAGCGGGGGGGCTCGTGGGGAATGAGCAGTTCTTC. Translated: CATSESAGGLVGNEQFF.

This clone was detected a few times. The chain carries TRBV9 and TRBJ2-3; tentative D call: TRBD2 (5 bases). V lost 0 bases, J lost 5 bases, and 13 bases lay in between. The CDR3 contains 15 residues. Germline V gene data show CDR1 as SGDLS and CDR2 as YYNGEE. The CDR3 sequence is CASSVGLGRGDTQYF. CDR3 sequence (DNA): TGTGCCAGCAGCGTAGGCCTGGGCCGGGGAGATACGCAGTATTTT. Full variable domain (missing parts from reference TRBV9 and TRBJ2-3): DSGVTQTPKHLITATGQRVTLRCSPRSGDLSVYWYQQSLDQGLQFLIQYYNGEERAKGNILERFSAQQFPDLHSELNLSSLELGDSALYFCASSVGLGRGDTQYFGPGTRLTVL.

The rearrangement joins TRBV7-2 to TRBJ1-4; the match to TRBD1 covers 10 bases. V lost 5 bases to trimming and J lost 3 bases; unmatched junction nucleotides: 9. Germline V gene data show CDR1 as SGHTA and CDR2 as FQGNSA. This CDR3 contains 17 residues. As DNA, the CDR3 is TGTGCCAGCAGCACTCGGACAGGGGGAGGCCCTAATGAAAAACTGTTTTTT. Protein product: CASSTRTGGGPNEKLFF.

This chain uses TRBV29-1 with TRBJ2-7, with 9 bases matching TRBD1. The CDR3 has 13 amino acids. With V trimmed by 0 bases and J by 12 bases, 9 bases remained unmatched. The germline V gene encodes CDR1 SQVTM and CDR2 ANQGSEA. The CDR3 region has the DNA TGCAGCGTTGAAGAGGGGCCGGGACAGGGATCGTACTTC. This translates into CSVEEGPGQGSYF.

This chain links TRBV7-2 with TRBJ2-2; perhaps TRBD2 as D (7 bases). CDR3 size: 16 residues. CDR1 SGHTA and CDR2 FQGNSA come from the germline V gene. V was shortened by 5 bases and J by 5 bases, with 18 bases between the two germline ends. CDR3 region: CASSPVRGGRTGELFF. The CDR3 nucleotides are TGTGCCAGCAGCCCCGTTAGGGGGGGTCGGACCGGGGAGCTGTTTTTT. The full variable domain, with the rest looked up from reference TRBV7-2 and TRBJ2-2, is GAGVSQSPSNKVTEKGKDVELRCDPISGHTALYWYRQSLGQGLEFLIYFQGNSAPDKSGLPSDRFSAERTGGSVSTLTIQRTQQEDSAVYLCASSPVRGGRTGELFFGEGSRLTVL.

The chain employs TRBV19 and TRBJ2-1, with TRBD2 matching 8 bases. This CDR3 has 15 amino acids. V was pared by 7 bases and J by 1 base, with 6 bases of the junction left unmatched. CDR1 and CDR2 from the germline V gene are LNHDA and SQIVND (reference sequence). CDR3 amino acids: CASIGRGGSYNEQFF. CDR3 bases: TGTGCCAGTATTGGACGGGGGGGATCCTACAATGAGCAGTTCTTC.

This clone was counted a single time. The CDR3 here is CASSLGHRGRTNEKLFF. In nucleotides, the CDR3 is TGTGCCAGCAGCTTAGGACACAGGGGGCGGACTAATGAAAAACTGTTTTTT. The chain is built from TRBV7-8 and TRBJ1-4; TRBD1 matches 9 bases. There are 17 residues in the CDR3. V gave up 1 base and J gave up 2 bases; unmatched junction bases: 5. CDR1 is SGHVS, CDR2 FQNEAQ, per germline.

The chain combines TRBV6-4 with TRBJ2-3; 10 bases match TRBD2. This CDR3 spans 18 amino acids. J gave up 0 bases and V 6 bases, and 12 bases lay outside the gene matches. Germline V gene sequence: CDR1 MRHNA, CDR2 SNTAGT. The CDR3 sequence is CASRARASGGASTDTQYF. The CDR3 DNA reads as TGTGCCAGCAGGGCCCGCGCGAGCGGGGGGGCTAGCACAGATACGCAGTATTTT.

This clone was recorded once. The chain links TRBV4-2 to TRBJ2-5; 10 bases map to TRBD2. The CDR3 runs to 18 residues. Germline trimming cut 0 bases from V and 2 bases from J; bases unmatched to any gene: 9. Germline loops: CDR1 LGHNA, CDR2 YNFKEQ. CDR3 amino acids: CASSQEGRLAGAQETQYF. Here the CDR3 DNA reads TGTGCCAGCAGCCAAGAAGGCAGGCTAGCGGGGGCTCAAGAGACCCAGTACTTC.

The chain joins TRBV27 to TRBJ2-7; the match to TRBD2 covers 7 bases. Per the germline V gene, CDR1 is MNHEY and CDR2 is SMNVEV (reference sequence). The J segment lost 6 bases and the V segment lost 3 bases, leaving 11 bases of the junction unmatched. The CDR3 runs 15 residues. CDR3 amino acids: CASSLGGGGLREQYF. As DNA, the CDR3 is TGTGCCAGCAGTTTGGGCGGGGGAGGACTTCGCGAGCAGTACTTC.

The DNA for the CDR3 is TGTGCCAGCAGCCAAGATATCAGGGGGTTCTACGAGCAGTACTTC. Its translation is CASSQDIRGFYEQYF. The rearrangement links TRBV3-1 (or the pseudogene TRBV3-2) to TRBJ2-7, with 7 bases identical to TRBD1. Trimming took 0 bases from V and 3 from J; bases not matched to a gene: 5. The CDR3 spans 15 residues. Germline loops: CDR1 LGHDT, CDR2 YNNKEL (reference sequence).

The rearrangement uses TRBV3-1 (or the pseudogene TRBV3-2) and TRBJ1-5; 7 bases fit TRBD1. Germline assignment: CDR1 LGHDT and CDR2 YNNKEL (reference sequence). The J segment lost 4 bases and the V segment lost 4 bases, leaving 10 bases of the junction unmatched. The CDR3 runs to 16 residues. The CDR3 is CASSPTGTAINQPQHF. In DNA, the CDR3 is TGTGCCAGCAGCCCTACCGGGACAGCGATAAATCAGCCCCAGCATTTT.